The rows below give T cell receptor beta chains drawn from one sample of a study of T cells after yellow fever vaccination. MiXCR was run by TCRdb on the 5' RACE reads, yielding one entry per CDR3 protein. The sample yields around 600,000 distinct CDR3 sequences, approximately 13% seen once. The sample here was PBMCs, taken on the day of the yellow fever booster vaccination. These receptors all come from a young man who received the YFV17D yellow fever vaccine. The CDR3 runs from the conserved cysteine through the conserved F or W. A D gene is named only where the DNA matches it firmly. Size is stated for part of the rows, as once, few or many counts, or as a class when the clone is expanded.

many	TRBV29-1	TRBJ2-7	.	TGCAGCGTTGTCACCGCTCTCTCCTACGAGCAGTACTTC	CSVVTALSYEQYF
.	TRBV12-3/TRBV12-4	TRBJ2-7	TRBD2	TGTGCCAGCAGTTTCGGGACTAGCGGTAATACCTACGAGCAGTACTTC	CASSFGTSGNTYEQYF
.	TRBV29-1	TRBJ2-1	TRBD2	TGCAGCGTTGACCCAGAGTCGACTAGCGCGGTCAATGAGCAGTTCTTC	CSVDPESTSAVNEQFF
.	TRBV6-1	TRBJ2-3	.	TGTGCCAGCAGTGAGACAGCTACTAGCACAGATACGCAGTATTTT	CASSETATSTDTQYF
.	TRBV7-2	TRBJ1-2	TRBD1	TGTGCCAGCAGCCGCAGGGGGGCCTATGGCTACACCTTC	CASSRRGAYGYTF
.	TRBV20-1	TRBJ1-4	TRBD1	TGCAGTGCTAGAGTCAGGGGGCGAACTGAAAAACTGTTTTTT	CSARVRGRTEKLFF
.	TRBV11-2	TRBJ2-1	.	TGTGCCAGCAGCTTAGATGTAGCGTTCGGGCAGTTCTTC	CASSLDVAFGQFF
few	TRBV30	TRBJ1-6	TRBD1	TGTGCCTGGAGTTTCCGGACAGGGGCCTATAATTCACCCCTCCACTTT	CAWSFRTGAYNSPLHF
few	TRBV5-1	TRBJ2-5	.	TGCGCCAGCAGCTTGAAGGGGCGAAGGGGAGAGACCCAGTACTTC	CASSLKGRRGETQYF
few	TRBV29-1	TRBJ1-2	.	TGCAGCGTTGCCCCCCCCCAGGCCAGAGCTAACTATGGCTACACCTTC	CSVAPPQARANYGYTF
few	TRBV6-1	TRBJ1-5	TRBD1	TGTGCCAGCAGTCCGGACAGGAATCAGCCCCAGCATTTT	CASSPDRNQPQHF
.	TRBV19	TRBJ2-3	.	TGTGCCAGTAGTATTGGGACGGGAGCAGGAGATACGCAGTATTTT	CASSIGTGAGDTQYF
.	TRBV9	TRBJ2-5	TRBD1	TGTGCCAGCAGCGTAGCCGACAGGGAGACGACCCAGTACTTC	CASSVADRETTQYF
.	TRBV12-3/TRBV12-4	TRBJ2-7	.	TGTGCCAGCAGTTTCGGGACGGACAACGAGCAGTACTTC	CASSFGTDNEQYF
many	TRBV28	TRBJ2-3	.	TGTGCCAGCAGTTTTATTGGGGGCGCCAGCACAGATACGCAGTATTTT	CASSFIGGASTDTQYF
few	TRBV5-5	TRBJ2-2	.	TGTGCCAGCAGCTCCCGGACCTCCGGGGAGCTGTTTTTT	CASSSRTSGELFF
few	TRBV29-1	TRBJ2-1	TRBD1	TGCAGCGTTGAAGATCCGGGACAGAGCTCCTACAATGAGCAGTTCTTC	CSVEDPGQSSYNEQFF
few	TRBV12-3/TRBV12-4	TRBJ2-5	TRBD1	TGTGCCAGCAGTTTGGGACAGTCTTTTCAGACCCAGTACTTC	CASSLGQSFQTQYF
few	TRBV14	TRBJ2-7	.	TGTGCCAGCAGCCAAGAAGGCTGGAGTTTCGAACAGTACTTC	CASSQEGWSFEQYF
few	TRBV7-9	TRBJ2-5	.	TGTGCCAGCAGCGCAGGGGGGGGGCACCAAGAGACCCAGTACTTC	CASSAGGGHQETQYF
.	TRBV7-2	TRBJ2-7	.	TGTGCCAGCAGCTCAGAGGGGGGAGTTGGATACGAGCAGTACTTC	CASSSEGGVGYEQYF
.	TRBV23-1	TRBJ2-3	.	TGCGCCAGCTTCCCCCGCCCCCCTACAGATACGCAGTATTTT	CASFPRPPTDTQYF
.	TRBV5-1	TRBJ2-5	TRBD2	TGCGCCAGCAGCCCACAGACTAGCGGACAAGAGACCCAGTACTTC	CASSPQTSGQETQYF
.	TRBV5-1	TRBJ2-2	TRBD2	TGCGCCAGCAGCTTGGGGACTAGCGGGGGTCGGACCGGGGAGCTGTTTTTT	CASSLGTSGGRTGELFF
.	TRBV6-5	TRBJ2-3	.	TGTGCCAGCAGGTTACACTCCTCGGAAGCAGATACGCAGTATTTT	CASRLHSSEADTQYF
few	TRBV6-5	TRBJ2-2	.	TGTGCCAGCAGTTACGGCTTGGGCGGCGGCACCGGGGAGCTGTTTTTT	CASSYGLGGGTGELFF
.	TRBV29-1	TRBJ2-1	TRBD2	TGCAGCGTTGAACGGACTAGCAGTTACAATGAGCAGTTCTTC	CSVERTSSYNEQFF
.	TRBV6-1	TRBJ1-2	.	TGTGCCAGCAGTGAACAAGAAAACTATGGCTACACCTTC	CASSEQENYGYTF
.	TRBV20-1	TRBJ1-1	TRBD1	TGCAGTGCTAGTACACCGGCAGGGGGTATTGAAGCTTTCTTT	CSASTPAGGIEAFF
.	TRBV12-3/TRBV12-4	TRBJ2-1	TRBD2	TGTGCCAGCAGTCCTACCCGGACTAGCGGTTACAATGAGCAGTTCTTC	CASSPTRTSGYNEQFF
few	TRBV5-1	TRBJ2-6	TRBD1	TGCGCCAGCAGCACCAGGGGGTTTGGGGACTCTGGGGCCAACGTCCTGACTTTC	CASSTRGFGDSGANVLTF
.	TRBV29-1	TRBJ1-1	.	TGCACCTTTAGCCAGGTAAACACTGAAGCTTTCTTT	CTFSQVNTEAFF
.	TRBV20-1	TRBJ1-4	.	TGCAGTGCTAGAGATCCCCAGGGGTCGGGTGAAAAACTGTTTTTT	CSARDPQGSGEKLFF
many	TRBV20-1	TRBJ1-5	.	TGCAGTGCTAGAGTTAGCAATCAGCCCCAGCATTTT	CSARVSNQPQHF
.	TRBV7-8	TRBJ1-5	.	TGTGCCGGCAGTTCAAGGGAGTCTAGCACAGATACGCAGCATTTT	CAGSSRESSTDTQHF
.	TRBV12-3/TRBV12-4	TRBJ2-7	.	TGTGCCAGCAGTGGAGGGGCGCGGCAGCAGTACTTC	CASSGGARQQYF
.	TRBV20-1	TRBJ2-6	.	TGCAGTGCTACCGATGGGGCCAACGTCCTGACTTTC	CSATDGANVLTF
.	TRBV7-8	TRBJ2-7	.	TGTGCCAGCAGCCCCCCCGGGACAATCTACGAGCAGTACTTC	CASSPPGTIYEQYF
.	TRBV9	TRBJ2-3	.	TGTGCCAGCAGCTCGATGGGGCGATACACAGATACGCAGTATTTT	CASSSMGRYTDTQYF
few	TRBV3-1	TRBJ2-7	.	TGTGCCAGCAGCTCGGTAAACGAGCAGTACTTC	CASSSVNEQYF
few	TRBV6-5	TRBJ1-2	.	TGTGCCAGCAGTTACTCCGACAGTTTCGGAAATGGGGGCTACACCTTC	CASSYSDSFGNGGYTF
few	TRBV29-1	TRBJ2-3	.	TGCAGCCTTGTGGGCAGTTTCTCAGATACGCAGTATTTT	CSLVGSFSDTQYF
.	TRBV5-4	TRBJ2-2	TRBD2	TGTGCCAGCATGTGGGGGGGGAACACCGGGGAGCTGTTTTTT	CASMWGGNTGELFF
.	TRBV19	TRBJ2-7	TRBD2	TGTGCCAGTAGTATACCCCCCGGGGTCAGCGGGAACTACGAGCAGTACTTC	CASSIPPGVSGNYEQYF
.	TRBV4-2	TRBJ2-5	TRBD1	TGTGCCAGCAGCCCGGGGACAGGTTCGAGAGAGACCCAGTACTTC	CASSPGTGSRETQYF
.	TRBV5-6	TRBJ1-6	TRBD1	TGTGCCAGCAGCTCCCTCGACAGGGAGGAGTCACCCCTCCACTTT	CASSSLDREESPLHF
few	TRBV29-1	TRBJ2-7	TRBD2	TGCAGCGTGAAGTGGACTAGCGACGAGCAGTACTTC	CSVKWTSDEQYF
.	TRBV7-3	TRBJ2-1	TRBD2	TGTGCCAGCAGCCCGGAGGCAGCGGGAACCAATGAGCAGTTCTTC	CASSPEAAGTNEQFF
few	TRBV7-9	TRBJ1-1	.	TGTGCCAGCGTCGATGGGGTTGTGAACACTGAAGCTTTCTTT	CASVDGVVNTEAFF
few	TRBV5-6	TRBJ2-2	.	TGTGCCAGCAGCTTACGGGCCAGGGGCACCGGGGAGCTGTTTTTT	CASSLRARGTGELFF
.	TRBV7-2	TRBJ2-5	.	TGTGCCAGCAGCTTAGCGTTTGCGGGAACAGAGACCCAGTACTTC	CASSLAFAGTETQYF
.	TRBV10-3	TRBJ2-5	TRBD1	TGTGCCATCAGTGAGTCGAGACAGGGGACGGAGACCCAGTACTTC	CAISESRQGTETQYF
many	TRBV7-6	TRBJ2-1	TRBD2	TGTGCCAGCAGCCCGAGCGGGAGGGAGGAAGAGCAGTTCTTC	CASSPSGREEEQFF
.	TRBV20-1	TRBJ2-7	.	TGCAGTGCTTCACCGGGACCTTTCTACGAGCAGTACTTC	CSASPGPFYEQYF